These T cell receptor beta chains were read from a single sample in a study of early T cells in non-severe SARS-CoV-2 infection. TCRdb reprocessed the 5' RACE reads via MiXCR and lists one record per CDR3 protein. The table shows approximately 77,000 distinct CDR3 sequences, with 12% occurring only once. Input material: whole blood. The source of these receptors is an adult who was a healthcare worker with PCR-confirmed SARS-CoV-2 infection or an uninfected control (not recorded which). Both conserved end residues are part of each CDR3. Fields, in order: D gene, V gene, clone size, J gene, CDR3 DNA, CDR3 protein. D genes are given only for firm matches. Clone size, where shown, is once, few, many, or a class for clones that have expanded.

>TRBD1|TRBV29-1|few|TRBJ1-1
TGCAGCGCCCTCGACAGGGCCACTGAAGCTTTCTTT
CSALDRATEAFF
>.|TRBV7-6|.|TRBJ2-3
TGTGCCAGCAGTCCAGAACCCGAGCTGTCCCCCCGCCATACGCAGTATTTT
CASSPEPELSPRHTQYF
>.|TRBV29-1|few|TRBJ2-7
TGCAGCGTGACCTTTGCAGGCACCCACGAGCAGTACTTC
CSVTFAGTHEQYF
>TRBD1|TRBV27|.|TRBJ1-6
TGTGCCAGCAGTCTCCGACAGGGCGGCCCACCCCTCCACTTT
CASSLRQGGPPLHF
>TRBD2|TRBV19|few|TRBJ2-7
TGTGCCAGTAACCCGGGACTAGCGGACCACGAGCAGTACTTC
CASNPGLADHEQYF
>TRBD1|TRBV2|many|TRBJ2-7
TGTGCCACCAGGACAGGGAGGACCTACGAGCAGTACTTC
CATRTGRTYEQYF
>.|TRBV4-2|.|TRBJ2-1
TGTGCCAGCAGCCAAGGGCAGGGACCCTACAATGAGCAGTTCTTC
CASSQGQGPYNEQFF
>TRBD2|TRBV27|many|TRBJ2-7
TGTGCCAGCAGTTTGACCGGGACTAGCGGGAGTAGGTCCTACGAGCAGTACTTC
CASSLTGTSGSRSYEQYF
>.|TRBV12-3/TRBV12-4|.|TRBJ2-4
TGTGCCAGCAGTTGGGAACGAGAACTTCAGTACTTC
CASSWERELQYF
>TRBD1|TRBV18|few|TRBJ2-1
TGTGCCAGCTCGGGTGCAGGGGGCGAAGATATAGAGCAGTTCTTC
CASSGAGGEDIEQFF
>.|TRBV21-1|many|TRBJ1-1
TGTGCCAGCAGCTTCGAGACAGAGAACACTGAAGCTTTCTTT
CASSFETENTEAFF
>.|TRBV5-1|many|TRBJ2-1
TGCGCCAGCAGCTTCTCGGCGGGTAACAATGAGCAGTTCTTC
CASSFSAGNNEQFF
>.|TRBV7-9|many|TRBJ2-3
TGTGCCAGCAGCCTAGGGGTCGGGGAGCGGTCCACAGATACGCAGTATTTT
CASSLGVGERSTDTQYF
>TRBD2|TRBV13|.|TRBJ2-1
TGTGCCAGCAGCTTTACTCCTAGCGGGAGAGGAGAGCAGTTCTTC
CASSFTPSGRGEQFF
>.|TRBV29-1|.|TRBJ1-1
TGCAGCGTTCCGGGGTTGGGCACTGAAGCTTTCTTT
CSVPGLGTEAFF
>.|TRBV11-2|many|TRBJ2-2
TGTGCCAGCAGCTCTACTGGGCTAGCTGCCACCGGGGAGCTGTTTTTT
CASSSTGLAATGELFF
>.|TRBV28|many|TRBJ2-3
TGTGCCAGCAGTTTTGGGTCGGAAGGGACAGATACGCAGTATTTT
CASSFGSEGTDTQYF
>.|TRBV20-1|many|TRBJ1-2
TGCAGTGCCCCTCCGCAAGGGACTGGCTACACCTTC
CSAPPQGTGYTF
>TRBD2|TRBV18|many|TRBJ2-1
TGTGCCAGCTCACTATCCTTAGCGGGAGTACTTCAAGGGGACAATGAGCAGTTCTTC
CASSLSLAGVLQGDNEQFF
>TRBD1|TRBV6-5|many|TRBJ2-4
TGTGCCAGCAGTTGGGGACAGGGGGTTGTCAACATTCAGTACTTC
CASSWGQGVVNIQYF
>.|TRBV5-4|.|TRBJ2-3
TGTGCCAGCAGCTTGATTAGCACAGATACGCAGTATTTT
CASSLISTDTQYF
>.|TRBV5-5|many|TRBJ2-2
TGTGCCAGCAGCCCAATTGGGCCCGGGGAGCTGTTTTTT
CASSPIGPGELFF
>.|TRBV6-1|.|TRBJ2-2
TGTGCCAGCAGTGAAAGAAGGGACACCGGGGAGCTGTTTTTT
CASSERRDTGELFF
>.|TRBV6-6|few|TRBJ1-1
TGTGCCAGCAGTTACTCGAAACCGTATAACACTGAAGCTTTCTTT
CASSYSKPYNTEAFF
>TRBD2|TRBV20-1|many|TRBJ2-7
TGCAGTGCTTGGACTAGCGGGAGGGACTACGAGCAGTACTTC
CSAWTSGRDYEQYF
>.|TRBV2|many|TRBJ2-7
TGTGCCAGCAGTGCCCGGTCGGTGCACGAGCAGTACTTC
CASSARSVHEQYF
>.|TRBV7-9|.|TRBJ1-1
TGTGCCAGCAGCTTAGGGCACGGCACTGAAGCTTTCTTT
CASSLGHGTEAFF
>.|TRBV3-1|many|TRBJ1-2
TGTGCCAGCAGCCATCGCGGGGGAGAAGGAGGCTACACCTTC
CASSHRGGEGGYTF
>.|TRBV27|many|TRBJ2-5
TGTGCCAGCCTTCGTCATGCCGCAATCCAGTACTTC
CASLRHAAIQYF
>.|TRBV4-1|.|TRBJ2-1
TGCGCCAGCAGCCAAGATCTAGTCGGTGAGCAGTTCTTC
CASSQDLVGEQFF
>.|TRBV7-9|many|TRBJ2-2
TGTGCCAGCAGCTTAGGCACCGGGGAGCTGTTTTTT
CASSLGTGELFF
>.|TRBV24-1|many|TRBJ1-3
TGTGCCACCAGTGATCCCCTCAAGGGCTCTGGAAACACCATATATTTT
CATSDPLKGSGNTIYF
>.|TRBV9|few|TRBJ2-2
TGTGCCAGCAGCGTAGGGGGAGGCCCTAACACCGGGGAGCTGTTTTTT
CASSVGGGPNTGELFF